What follows are 13 T cell receptor beta chains derived from one specimen sequenced in a study of blood T cells in healthy people across ages. Then a second PCR, running roughly 7 to 11 cycles, was carried out with a sample-barcoded 5' primer and a J-beta primer mix. TCRdb passed the 5' RACE reads through MiXCR, listing each CDR3 protein once. The table records roughly 1.5 million distinct CDR3 sequences, roughly two fifths of them present only once. Sequencing was done on a sample of blood. The receptor set was obtained from a woman younger than 30 in good health.

The chain has TRBV29-1 and TRBJ1-1; maybe TRBD1 (6 bases). Trimming pared 3 bases from V and 6 bases from J, leaving 17 bases between. This CDR3 has 14 amino acids. Germline V lookup: CDR1 SQVTM, CDR2 ANQGSEA. The CDR3 loop is CSVDRAGATSEAFF. The CDR3 nucleotides read TGCAGCGTTGACCGCGCAGGGGCCACGTCTGAAGCTTTCTTT.

This clonotype was observed many times. This chain connects TRBV29-1 to TRBJ2-5; 9 bases agree with TRBD1. The CDR3 has 12 amino acids. The germline gives CDR1 SQVTM, CDR2 ANQGSEA. Trimming took 7 bases from V and 4 from J; bases not matched to a gene: 4. CDR3 in amino acids: CSAMTGGETQYF. CDR3 DNA sequence: TGCAGCGCCATGACAGGGGGAGAGACCCAGTACTTC. The full variable domain, completed using reference TRBV29-1 and TRBJ2-5, is SAVISQKPSRDICQRGTSLTIQCQVDSQVTMMFWYRQQPGQSLTLIATANQGSEATYESGFVIDKFPISRPNLTFSTLTVSNMSPEDSSIYLCSAMTGGETQYFGPGTRLLVL.

The V gene is TRBV5-1, the J gene TRBJ2-3; possibly TRBD1 for D (5 bases). Trimming removed 0 bases from V and 0 bases from J, with 8 bases in between. CDR3 size: 15 residues. Germline V lookup: CDR1 SGHRS, CDR2 YFSETQ. CDR3 DNA sequence: TGCGCCAGCAGCTTGGGGACATTTAGCACAGATACGCAGTATTTT. Its protein is CASSLGTFSTDTQYF.

This clonotype was observed a handful of times. The chain couples TRBV5-1 to TRBJ2-1, with D unresolved. The germline V gene has CDR1 SGHRS and CDR2 YFSETQ. The CDR3 length is 14 residues. V was cut by 7 bases and J by 0 bases, with 11 bases left in between. The CDR3 nucleotides read TGCGCCAGCGACCCGGGTCTCTCCTACAATGAGCAGTTCTTC. Its protein product is CASDPGLSYNEQFF.

The chain links TRBV6-2 or TRBV6-3 to TRBJ1-5, with 11 bases identical to TRBD1. CDR3 length: 13 residues. V was clipped by 4 bases and J by 8 bases; unmatched bases: 1. The germline V gene has CDR1 MNHEY and CDR2 SVGEGT. The CDR3 is CASSWTGGKPQHF. The CDR3 DNA follows: TGTGCCAGCAGTTGGACAGGGGGCAAGCCCCAGCATTTT.

The V call is TRBV12-3 or TRBV12-4, the J call TRBJ2-2, with 8 bases fitting TRBD2. There are 13 residues in the CDR3. The junction had 8 bases not matched to a gene; V was cut back by 8 bases and J by 9 bases. The CDR3 sequence: CASGRRTSWELFF. The CDR3 bases are TGTGCCAGCGGCCGTAGGACTAGCTGGGAGCTGTTTTTT.

This chain links TRBV7-9 with TRBJ1-1; possibly TRBD1 for D (5 bases). V dropped 1 base and J dropped 5 bases, with 14 bases sitting between them. CDR1 and CDR2 (germline): SEHNR, FQNEAQ (reference sequence). There are 15 residues in the CDR3. Here the CDR3 reads CASSLVLQGGTEAFF. Written as DNA, the CDR3 is TGTGCCAGCAGCTTAGTTCTCCAGGGAGGGACTGAAGCTTTCTTT. The full variable domain, rest sourced from reference TRBV7-9 and TRBJ1-1, is DTGVSQNPRHKITKRGQNVTFRCDPISEHNRLYWYRQTLGQGPEFLTYFQNEAQLEKSRLLSDRFSAERPKGSFSTLEIQRTEQGDSAMYLCASSLVLQGGTEAFFGQGTRLTVV.

The V and J genes are TRBV12-3 or TRBV12-4 and TRBJ2-5; no clear D gene. With 5 bases removed from V and 11 bases from J, the gap between germline ends came to 18 bases. CDR3 length: 13 residues. The chain's CDR3 is CASSPRLKGTQYF. DNA of the CDR3: TGTGCCAGCAGTCCGAGGCTTAAGGGCACTCAGTACTTC.

The rearrangement uses TRBV9 and TRBJ2-4; no definite D call. The V end lost 0 bases, the J end lost 13 bases, and 17 bases lay between the germline ends. The germline V gene encodes CDR1 SGDLS and CDR2 YYNGEE. CDR3 size: 14 residues. The DNA for the CDR3 is TGTGCCAGCAGCGTAGGAGGAACAGTGCAAGAGCAGTACTTC. It translates to CASSVGGTVQEQYF.

The chain employs TRBV12-3 or TRBV12-4 and TRBJ2-1, with 12 bases that match TRBD2. The CDR3 totals 19 residues. V lost 6 bases and J lost 8; bases outside the gene matches: 20. The DNA for the CDR3 is TGTGCCAGCAGCACAATTCTCACGAAGACTAGCGGGAGAGCCTATGAGCAGTTCTTC. Translating it yields CASSTILTKTSGRAYEQFF.

This chain links TRBV13 with TRBJ2-7; 16 bases align to TRBD2. The J call is uncertain, as TRBJ2-5 better fits the DNA end. Germline assignment: CDR1 PRHDT and CDR2 FYEKMQ (reference sequence). The length of the CDR3 is 17 residues. The CDR3 bases are TGTGCCAGCAGCCCCGCCGGGACTAGCGGGAGGGCGGAGACCCAGTACTTC. Protein product: CASSPAGTSGRAETQYF.

This rearrangement joins TRBV7-2 to TRBJ2-2; TRBD2 aligns across 11 bases. The CDR3 length is 16 residues. With 2 bases clipped from V and 4 bases from J, the junction kept 3 bases outside the gene matches. Germline CDR1 is SGHTA and CDR2 is FQGNSA. The DNA of the CDR3 is TGTGCCAGCAGCTTACTAGCGGGGGGAAGCACCGGGGAGCTGTTTTTT. It specifies CASSLLAGGSTGELFF.

The CDR3 spells CAISDRGQGWGEQYF. As DNA, the CDR3 is TGTGCCATCAGTGACAGGGGACAGGGTTGGGGCGAGCAGTACTTC. V usage is TRBV10-3 and J usage is TRBJ2-7; 9 bases fit TRBD1. CDR3 length equals 15 residues. The trim removed 3 bases at V and 6 bases at J, leaving 9 bases unmatched. Germline assignment: CDR1 ENHRY and CDR2 SYGVKD.